This TCR beta chain was retrieved from a study of T-cell memory formation after mild COVID-19. General study findings and limits: Balance between CD4 and CD8 was seen in clones contracting day 15 to 85, and a CD4+ lean was seen in later expanders.

Barcoded TCR alpha and TCR beta cDNA libraries with UMIs came from 5'RACE using constant-segment primers. TCRdb passed the 5' RACE reads through MiXCR, listing each CDR3 protein once. The data contain a few hundred thousand distinct CDR3 sequences, approximately 16% of them singletons. This clonotype was recorded many times. Its antigen is still unknown. V gave up 0 bases and J gave up 3 bases; unmatched junction bases: 8. Germline loops: CDR1 LGHNA, CDR2 YSLEER. This CDR3 has 17 amino acids. The sequence derives from a man aged 18 to 35 who had mild COVID-19 (a few samples of this study predate the infection). Cell type and time point are not known. This sequence joins TRBV4-3 and TRBJ2-3; 8 bases agree with TRBD2. The sequencing sample was made of PBMCs or a T cell subset sorted from them (not recorded which). The DNA of the CDR3 is TGCGCCAGCAGCCAAGATTTGGGCGGGGGGACTACAGATACGCAGTATTTT. This sequence encodes CASSQDLGGGTTDTQYF.